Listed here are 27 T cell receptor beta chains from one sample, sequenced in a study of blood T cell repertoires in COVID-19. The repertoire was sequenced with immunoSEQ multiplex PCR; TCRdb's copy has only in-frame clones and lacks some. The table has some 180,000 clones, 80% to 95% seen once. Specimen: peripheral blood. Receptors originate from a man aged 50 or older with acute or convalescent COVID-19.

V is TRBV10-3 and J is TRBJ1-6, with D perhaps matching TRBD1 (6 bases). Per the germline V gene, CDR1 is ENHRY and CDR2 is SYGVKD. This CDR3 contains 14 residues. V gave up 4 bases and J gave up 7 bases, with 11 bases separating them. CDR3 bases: TGTGCCATCAGTGGAGGGGGTCAGAATTCACCCCTCCACTTT. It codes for CAISGGGQNSPLHF.

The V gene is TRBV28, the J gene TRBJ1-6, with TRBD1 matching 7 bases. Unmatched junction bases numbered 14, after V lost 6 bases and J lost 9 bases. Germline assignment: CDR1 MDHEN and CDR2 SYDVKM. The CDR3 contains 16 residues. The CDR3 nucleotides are TGTGCCAGCAGCCTCAGGACAGGCCTGGTTTTTTCACCCCTCCACTTT. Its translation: CASSLRTGLVFSPLHF.

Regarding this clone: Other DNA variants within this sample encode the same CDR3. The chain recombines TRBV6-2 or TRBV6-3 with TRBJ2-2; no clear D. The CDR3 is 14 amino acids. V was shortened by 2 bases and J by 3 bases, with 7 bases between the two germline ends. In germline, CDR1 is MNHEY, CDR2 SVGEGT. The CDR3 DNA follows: TGTGCCAGCAGTTACGGCTCCTACACCGGGGAGCTGTTTTTT. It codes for CASSYGSYTGELFF.

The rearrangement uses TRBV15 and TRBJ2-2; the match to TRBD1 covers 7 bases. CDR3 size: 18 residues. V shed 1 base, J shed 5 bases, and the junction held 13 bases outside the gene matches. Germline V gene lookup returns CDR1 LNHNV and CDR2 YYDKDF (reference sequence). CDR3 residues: CATSRGQGPFGYTGELFF. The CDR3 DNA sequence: TGTGCCACCAGCAGAGGACAGGGTCCCTTTGGCTATACCGGGGAGCTGTTTTTT. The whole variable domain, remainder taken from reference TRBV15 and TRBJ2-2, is DAMVIQNPRYQVTQFGKPVTLSCSQTLNHNVMYWYQQKSSQAPKLLFHYYDKDFNNEADTPDNFQSRRPNTSFCFLDIRSPGLGDTAMYLCATSRGQGPFGYTGELFFGEGSRLTVL.

In DNA, the CDR3 is TGTGCCAGCAGTACTCGCTCGGGACTAGCGGGAGTATTCAATGAGCAGTTCTTC. This translates into CASSTRSGLAGVFNEQFF. The chain recombines TRBV7-6 with TRBJ2-1; 14 bases fit TRBD2. After removal of 6 bases from V and 6 bases from J, the junction contained 13 bases not matched to a gene. CDR1 is SGHVS and CDR2 is FNYEAQ in the germline V gene. The CDR3 has 18 amino acids.

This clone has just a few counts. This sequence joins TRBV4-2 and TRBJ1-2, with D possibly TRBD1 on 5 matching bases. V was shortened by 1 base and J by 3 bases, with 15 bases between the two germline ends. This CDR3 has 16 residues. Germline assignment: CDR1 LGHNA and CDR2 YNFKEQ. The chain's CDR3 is CASSQAAGFDYYGYTF. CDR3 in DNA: TGTGCCAGCAGCCAAGCAGCAGGGTTTGATTACTATGGCTACACCTTC.

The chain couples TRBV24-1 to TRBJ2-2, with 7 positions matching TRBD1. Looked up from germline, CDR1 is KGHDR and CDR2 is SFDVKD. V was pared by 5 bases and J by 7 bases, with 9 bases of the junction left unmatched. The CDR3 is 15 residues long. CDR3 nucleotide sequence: TGTGCCACCAGTGCTCCCACAGGGGTAAGCGGGGAGCTGTTTTTT. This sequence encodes CATSAPTGVSGELFF.

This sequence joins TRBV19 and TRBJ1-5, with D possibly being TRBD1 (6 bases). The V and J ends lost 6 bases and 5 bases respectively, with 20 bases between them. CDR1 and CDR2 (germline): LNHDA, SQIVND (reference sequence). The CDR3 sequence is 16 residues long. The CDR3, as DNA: TGTGCCAGTAGATTTGAAGTGGGCAGGGGTTATCAGCCCCAGCATTTT. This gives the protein CASRFEVGRGYQPQHF. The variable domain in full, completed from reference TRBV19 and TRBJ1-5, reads DGGITQSPKYLFRKEGQNVTLSCEQNLNHDAMYWYRQDPGQGLRLIYYSQIVNDFQKGDIAEGYSVSREKKESFPLTVTSAQKNPTAFYLCASRFEVGRGYQPQHFGDGTRLSIL.

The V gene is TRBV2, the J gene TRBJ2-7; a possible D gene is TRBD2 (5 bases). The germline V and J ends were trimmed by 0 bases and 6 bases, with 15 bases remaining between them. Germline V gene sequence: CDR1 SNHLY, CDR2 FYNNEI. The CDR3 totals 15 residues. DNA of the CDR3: TGTGCCAGCAGTGAAGCGCCCACTAGTAGAGCCGAGCAGTACTTC. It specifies CASSEAPTSRAEQYF.

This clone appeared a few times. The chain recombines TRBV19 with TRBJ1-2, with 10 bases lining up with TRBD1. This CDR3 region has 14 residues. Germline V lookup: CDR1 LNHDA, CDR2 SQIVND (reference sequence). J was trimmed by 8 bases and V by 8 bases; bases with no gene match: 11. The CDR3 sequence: CASDPGQGFGGYTF. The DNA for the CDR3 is TGTGCCAGTGATCCGGGACAGGGGTTCGGGGGCTACACCTTC.

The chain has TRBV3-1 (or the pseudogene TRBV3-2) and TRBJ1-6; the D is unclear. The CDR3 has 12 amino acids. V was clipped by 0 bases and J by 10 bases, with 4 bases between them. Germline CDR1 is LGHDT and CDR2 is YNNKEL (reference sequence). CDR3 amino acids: CASSQDVSPLHF. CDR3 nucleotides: TGTGCCAGCAGCCAAGACGTCTCACCCCTCCACTTT.

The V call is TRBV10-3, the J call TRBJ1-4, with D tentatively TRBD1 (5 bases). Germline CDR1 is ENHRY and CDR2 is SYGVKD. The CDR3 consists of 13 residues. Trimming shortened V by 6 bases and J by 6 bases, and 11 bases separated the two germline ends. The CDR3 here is CAISRQTDEKLFF. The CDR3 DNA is TGTGCCATCAGCAGACAGACAGATGAAAAACTGTTTTTT.

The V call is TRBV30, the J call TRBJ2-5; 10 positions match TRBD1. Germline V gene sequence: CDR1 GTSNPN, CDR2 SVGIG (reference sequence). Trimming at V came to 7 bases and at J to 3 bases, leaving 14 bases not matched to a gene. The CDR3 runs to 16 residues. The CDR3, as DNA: TGTGCCTACCATCGGGCCGGGACAGGGGTGAAAGAGACCCAGTACTTC. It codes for CAYHRAGTGVKETQYF.

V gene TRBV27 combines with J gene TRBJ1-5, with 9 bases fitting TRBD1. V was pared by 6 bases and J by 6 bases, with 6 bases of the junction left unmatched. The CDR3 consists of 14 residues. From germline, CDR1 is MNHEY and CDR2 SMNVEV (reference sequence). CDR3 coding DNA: TGTGCCAGCAGGAGCACAGGGGGCGGTCAGCCCCAGCATTTT. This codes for CASRSTGGGQPQHF.

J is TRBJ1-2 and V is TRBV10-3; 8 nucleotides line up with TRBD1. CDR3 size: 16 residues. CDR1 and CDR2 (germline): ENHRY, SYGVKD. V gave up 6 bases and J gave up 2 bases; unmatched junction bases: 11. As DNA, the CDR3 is TGTGCCATCAGCCCAGTTTTCGACAGGGGAAACTATGGCTACACCTTC. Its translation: CAISPVFDRGNYGYTF.

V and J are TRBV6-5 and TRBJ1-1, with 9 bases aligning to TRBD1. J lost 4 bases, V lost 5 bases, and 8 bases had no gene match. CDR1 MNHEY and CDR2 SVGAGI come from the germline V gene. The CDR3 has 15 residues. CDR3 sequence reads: CASSTTGGSGTEAFF. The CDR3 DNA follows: TGTGCCAGCAGTACAACAGGGGGCTCGGGCACTGAAGCTTTCTTT.

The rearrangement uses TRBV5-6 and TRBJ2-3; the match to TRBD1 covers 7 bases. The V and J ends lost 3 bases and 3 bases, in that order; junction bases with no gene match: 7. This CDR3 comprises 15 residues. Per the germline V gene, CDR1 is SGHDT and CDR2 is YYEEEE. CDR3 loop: CASSSFDRDTDTQYF. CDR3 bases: TGTGCCAGCAGCTCTTTCGACAGGGATACAGATACGCAGTATTTT.

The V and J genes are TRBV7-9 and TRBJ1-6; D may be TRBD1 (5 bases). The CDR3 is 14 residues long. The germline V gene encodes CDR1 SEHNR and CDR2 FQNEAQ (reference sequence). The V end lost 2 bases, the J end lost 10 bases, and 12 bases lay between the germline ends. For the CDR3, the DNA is TGTGCCAGCAGCTTAAAGGGGCAGGGATCACCCCTCCACTTT. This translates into CASSLKGQGSPLHF.

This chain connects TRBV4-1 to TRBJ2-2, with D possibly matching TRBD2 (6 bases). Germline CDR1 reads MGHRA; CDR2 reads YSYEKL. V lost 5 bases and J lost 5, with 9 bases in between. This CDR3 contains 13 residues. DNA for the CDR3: TGCGCCAGCAGCGGGAGGAGGACCGGGGAGCTGTTTTTT. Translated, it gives CASSGRRTGELFF.

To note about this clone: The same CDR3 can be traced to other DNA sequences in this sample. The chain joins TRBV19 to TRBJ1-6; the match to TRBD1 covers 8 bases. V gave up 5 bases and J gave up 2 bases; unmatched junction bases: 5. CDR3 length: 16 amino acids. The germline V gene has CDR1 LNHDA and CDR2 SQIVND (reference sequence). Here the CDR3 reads CASSPLQGAYNSPLHF. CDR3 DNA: TGTGCCAGTAGTCCGCTACAGGGGGCCTATAATTCACCCCTCCACTTT.

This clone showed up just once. The CDR3 sequence: CARRLAGAQETQYF. The DNA for the CDR3 is TGTGCCAGAAGACTAGCGGGGGCCCAAGAGACCCAGTACTTC. The chain has TRBV2 and TRBJ2-5; TRBD2 aligns across 12 bases. CDR1 and CDR2 from the germline V gene are SNHLY and FYNNEI. The V gene end was trimmed by 9 bases and the J gene end by 1 base; junction bases not matched to a gene: 3. CDR3 length equals 14 residues.

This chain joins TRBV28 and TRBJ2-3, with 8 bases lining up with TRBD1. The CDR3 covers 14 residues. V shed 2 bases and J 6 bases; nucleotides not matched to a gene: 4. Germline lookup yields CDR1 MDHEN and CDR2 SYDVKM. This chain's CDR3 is CASSLGQGTDTQYF. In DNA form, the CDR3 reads TGTGCCAGCAGTTTAGGACAGGGTACCGATACGCAGTATTTT.

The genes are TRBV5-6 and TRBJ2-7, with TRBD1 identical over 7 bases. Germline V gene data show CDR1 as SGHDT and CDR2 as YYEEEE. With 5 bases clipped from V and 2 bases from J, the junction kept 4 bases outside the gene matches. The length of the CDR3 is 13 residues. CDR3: CASRTGTAYEQYV. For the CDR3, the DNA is TGTGCCAGCAGGACCGGGACAGCCTACGAGCAGTACGTC.

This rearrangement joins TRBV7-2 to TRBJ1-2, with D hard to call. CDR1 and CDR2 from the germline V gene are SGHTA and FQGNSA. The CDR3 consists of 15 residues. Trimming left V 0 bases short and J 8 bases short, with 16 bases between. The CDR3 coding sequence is TGTGCCAGCAGCTTAGCCACAGCATGGGCCTTGGGCTACACCTTC. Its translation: CASSLATAWALGYTF.

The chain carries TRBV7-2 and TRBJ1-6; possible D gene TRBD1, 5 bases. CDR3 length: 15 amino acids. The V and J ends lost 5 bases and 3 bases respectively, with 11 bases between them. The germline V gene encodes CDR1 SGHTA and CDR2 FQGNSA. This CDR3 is CASSIDRNYNSPLHF. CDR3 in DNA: TGTGCCAGCAGCATAGACAGAAACTATAATTCACCCCTCCACTTT.

The CDR3 DNA is TGCAGCGTTGAAGATCGAAGGGGGGACAGGGGGCCTGAGCAGTTCTTC. This sequence encodes CSVEDRRGDRGPEQFF. The chain links TRBV29-1 to TRBJ2-1; 12 nucleotides line up with TRBD1. The CDR3 consists of 16 residues. CDR1 SQVTM and CDR2 ANQGSEA come from the germline V gene. V gave up 0 bases and J gave up 9 bases; unmatched junction bases: 9.

The CDR3: CASRNEEGAHGYTF. The CDR3 DNA sequence: TGTGCCAGCAGAAACGAGGAGGGGGCGCACGGCTACACCTTC. V usage is TRBV6-5 and J usage is TRBJ1-2; 7 bases line up with TRBD1. CDR1 and CDR2 (germline): MNHEY, SVGAGI. There are 14 residues in the CDR3. J was trimmed by 8 bases and V by 6 bases; bases with no gene match: 12.